The source of this T cell receptor (beta chain) is a study of identical twins. TCRdb passed the 5' RACE reads through MiXCR, listing each CDR3 protein once. The repertoire consists of some 1,600,000 distinct CDR3 sequences, with about 30% occurring once and the leading ten covering about 0.27%. This CDR3 contains 14 residues. In germline, CDR1 is DFQATT, CDR2 SNEGSKA (reference sequence). Comments on this clonotype: At one of its ends the junction is not consistent with the germline gene, which may arise from a read error.

Sequencing was carried out using cord blood. This TCR was recovered from a newborn girl in good health. This rearrangement joins TRBV20-1 to TRBJ2-5; 11 bases fit TRBD2. The CDR3 DNA reads as TGCAGTGCCACTAGCGGGGGACTTCAAGAGACCCGGTACTTC. Protein product: CSATSGGLQETRYF.